The sequence of this T cell receptor beta chain was determined in a study of blood T cells in healthy people across ages. Germline V gene sequence: CDR1 DFQATT, CDR2 SNEGSKA (reference sequence). V lost 5 bases and J lost 0; bases outside the gene matches: 4. The CDR3 consists of 13 residues. With a J-beta primer mix and a sample-barcoded 5' primer, a second PCR ran 7 to 11 cycles. Through a template-switch adaptor with 12 random nucleotides, each cDNA molecule received a tag. TCRdb re-derived calls from the 5' RACE reads in MiXCR, one entry per CDR3 protein. The sample carries 850,000 or so distinct CDR3 sequences, around 30% recorded once. The study, taken as a whole, reports: Roughly linear age-related decline in beta diversity appeared, significant by age 40. Unsorted PBMCs ruled out conclusive naive versus antigen-experienced comparison.

Isolation yielded PBMCs, at least 6.5 million per sample, in every case. This clonotype was counted between two and nine times. Antigen unknown. The source is a woman of 80 years or more in good health. The sequenced sample consisted of blood. The genes are TRBV20-1 and TRBJ2-7; TRBD1 matches at 7 bases. The CDR3 DNA sequence: TGCAGTGCTGGACGGGACAGCTCCTACGAGCAGTACTTC. Amino acids: CSAGRDSSYEQYF.